Below, 27 T cell receptor beta chains from the same sample are listed, as sequenced in a study of cytomegalovirus exposure and HLA in healthy donors. Use of 60 Vbeta and 13 Jbeta primers characterized the PCR. Here immunoSEQ multiplex PCR was the method, and the copy in TCRdb shows in-frame clones only, minus some. This table lists about 150,000 clones. Sequenced: PBMCs. The receptors were gathered from a woman between 50 and 59 years old in good health and CMV-seronegative.

V gene TRBV23-1 combines with J gene TRBJ2-7; D may be TRBD1 (6 bases). TRBV23-1 qualifies as an ORF whose function is uncertain. Between the trimmed V and J ends, which lost 3 bases and 5 bases, there was a span of 11 bases. There are 13 residues in the CDR3. Here the CDR3 reads CASSQRGWDEQYF. The CDR3 DNA sequence: TGCGCCAGCAGTCAGAGGGGGTGGGACGAGCAGTACTTC.

The chain is built from TRBV9 and TRBJ2-1; a possible D gene is TRBD2 (6 bases). Trimming removed 0 bases at V and 5 bases at J, with 9 bases between. The CDR3 consists of 14 residues. Germline-derived CDR1 and CDR2 are SGDLS and YYNGEE. This CDR3 reads CASSVGVADNEQFF. The CDR3 DNA follows: TGTGCCAGCAGCGTAGGGGTAGCGGACAATGAGCAGTTCTTC.

To note about this clone: Different DNA sequences within this sample yield the same CDR3. The chain links TRBV9 to TRBJ2-7; no firm D call. The V end was cut by 2 bases, the J end by 2 bases, with 8 bases between. Germline V gene lookup returns CDR1 SGDLS and CDR2 YYNGEE. This CDR3 region has 13 residues. The CDR3 protein is CASSVGPAYEQYF. The CDR3 nucleotides read TGTGCCAGCAGCGTTGGCCCCGCCTACGAGCAGTACTTC.

This rearrangement joins TRBV29-1 to TRBJ2-7; TRBD1 matches at 10 bases. CDR1 is SQVTM, CDR2 ANQGSEA, per germline. The CDR3 loop spans 12 amino acids. J gave up 6 bases and V 5 bases, and 4 bases lay outside the gene matches. CDR3 bases: TGCAGCGTTTCCGGGACAGGGGCCGAGCAGTACTTC. This codes for CSVSGTGAEQYF.

This chain uses TRBV6-5 with TRBJ2-5; D unclear. V was cut by 3 bases and J by 0 bases, with 8 bases left in between. This CDR3 has 14 residues. From germline, CDR1 is MNHEY and CDR2 SVGAGI. CDR3: CASSYVADQETQYF. CDR3 coding DNA: TGTGCCAGCAGTTATGTGGCGGACCAAGAGACCCAGTACTTC.

The chain uses TRBV5-1 and TRBJ2-7, with TRBD1 as a possible D gene (7 bases). V gave up 2 bases and J gave up 4 bases, with 19 bases separating them. The CDR3 is made up of 16 amino acids. The germline V gene encodes CDR1 SGHRS and CDR2 YFSETQ. The CDR3 nucleotides read TGCGCCAGCAGCTTAGGGGGGAGTGACAGGGTTTACGAGCAGTACTTC. Its translation is CASSLGGSDRVYEQYF.

The rearrangement uses TRBV19 and TRBJ2-2; TRBD2 matches 10 bases. Looked up from germline, CDR1 is LNHDA and CDR2 is SQIVND (reference sequence). This CDR3 comprises 15 residues. V shed 8 bases and J 4 bases; nucleotides not matched to a gene: 7. The CDR3 spells CASAKLAGTTGELFF. In DNA, the CDR3 is TGTGCCAGTGCGAAACTAGCGGGAACCACCGGGGAGCTGTTTTTT.

V gene TRBV5-1 combines with J gene TRBJ2-7, with a possible D match to TRBD2 (5 bases). The germline V gene has CDR1 SGHRS and CDR2 YFSETQ. V lost 0 bases, J lost 3 bases, and 10 bases lay in between. The CDR3 extends over 14 amino acids. In DNA, the CDR3 is TGCGCCAGCAGCTTGGCGGAGGCGGGCTACGAGCAGTACTTC. Translated: CASSLAEAGYEQYF.

The genes are TRBV9 and TRBJ2-3, with TRBD1 matching over 8 bases. V shed 4 bases, J shed 6 bases, and the junction held 16 bases outside the gene matches. Germline loops: CDR1 SGDLS, CDR2 YYNGEE. The CDR3 spans 17 residues. In DNA, the CDR3 is TGTGCCAGCAGCTTACTGGTGGAGACAGGGGACTCCGATACGCAGTATTTT. As protein: CASSLLVETGDSDTQYF.

In DNA form, the CDR3 reads TGTGCCAGCAGCTTAAGCGGCGGGGTGCCCTACAATGAGCAGTTCTTC. As protein: CASSLSGGVPYNEQFF. The genes are TRBV13 and TRBJ2-1, with a weak D call TRBD2 (6 bases). Germline V CDR1 and CDR2: PRHDT, FYEKMQ (reference sequence). Trimming removed 2 bases from V and 2 bases from J, with 13 bases in between. This CDR3 contains 16 residues. Together with reference TRBV13 and TRBJ2-1, the CDR3 gives the full variable domain: AAGVIQSPRHLIKEKRETATLKCYPIPRHDTVYWYQQGPGQDPQFLISFYEKMQSDKGSIPDRFSAQQFSDYHSELNMSSLELGDSALYFCASSLSGGVPYNEQFFGPGTRLTVL.

J is TRBJ2-3 and V is TRBV11-2; D not certain. The germline CDR1 and CDR2 sequences are SGHAT and FQNNGV. Trimming took off 3 bases at V and 2 bases at J, with 12 bases between the two ends. This CDR3 spans 15 amino acids. The CDR3 bases are TGTGCCAGCAGCTTGAGCGACCTATCCACAGATACGCAGTATTTT. Translating it yields CASSLSDLSTDTQYF.

V usage is TRBV9 and J usage is TRBJ2-1, with 7 positions matching TRBD1. Germline values: CDR1 SGDLS, CDR2 YYNGEE. The CDR3 sequence is 14 residues long. Trimming at V came to 0 bases and at J to 5 bases, leaving 2 bases not matched to a gene. This CDR3 reads CASSVAGTDNEQFF. The CDR3 DNA reads TGTGCCAGCAGCGTAGCGGGGACAGACAATGAGCAGTTCTTC.

This chain joins TRBV15 and TRBJ2-7; a possible D gene is TRBD1 (6 bases). V shed 4 bases and J shed 3 bases, with 10 bases lying between them. The CDR3 is made up of 13 amino acids. Germline V CDR1 and CDR2: LNHNV, YYDKDF (reference sequence). CDR3 DNA: TGTGCCACCAGCAAAGGACAGAACTACGAGCAGTACTTC. Its protein product is CATSKGQNYEQYF.

This rearrangement joins TRBV5-1 to TRBJ2-5; possibly TRBD1 for D (5 bases). The V end lost 0 bases, the J end lost 1 base, and 13 bases lay between the germline ends. The CDR3 length is 16 residues. Germline assignment: CDR1 SGHRS and CDR2 YFSETQ. Here the CDR3 DNA reads TGCGCCAGCAGCTTGGACTTGGGGCCAAGCCAAGAGACCCAGTACTTC. The encoded protein is CASSLDLGPSQETQYF. The whole variable domain, remainder taken from reference TRBV5-1 and TRBJ2-5, is KAGVTQTPRYLIKTRGQQVTLSCSPISGHRSVSWYQQTPGQGLQFLFEYFSETQRNKGNFPGRFSGRQFSNSRSEMNVSTLELGDSALYLCASSLDLGPSQETQYFGPGTRLLVL.

J is TRBJ1-2 and V is TRBV7-9; D is undetermined. Trimming took off 1 base at V and 8 bases at J, with 14 bases between the two ends. This CDR3 contains 14 residues. Germline V gene lookup returns CDR1 SEHNR and CDR2 FQNEAQ (reference sequence). CDR3 sequence: CASSLVGQPRGYTF. DNA for the CDR3: TGTGCCAGCAGCTTAGTTGGTCAGCCGAGGGGCTACACCTTC. Based on the CDR3 plus reference TRBV7-9 and TRBJ1-2, the full variable domain is DTGVSQNPRHKITKRGQNVTFRCDPISEHNRLYWYRQTLGQGPEFLTYFQNEAQLEKSRLLSDRFSAERPKGSFSTLEIQRTEQGDSAMYLCASSLVGQPRGYTFGSGTRLTVV.

The rearrangement links TRBV4-3 to TRBJ2-5; 11 bases align to TRBD2. V shed 0 bases, J shed 7 bases, and the junction held 16 bases outside the gene matches. CDR1 LGHNA and CDR2 YSLEER come from the germline V gene. The length of the CDR3 is 19 residues. The CDR3 sequence is CASSQDHPSGRIGMTTQYF. The CDR3 DNA reads TGCGCCAGCAGCCAAGATCATCCTAGCGGGAGGATCGGAATGACGACCCAGTACTTC.

The chain recombines TRBV4-2 with TRBJ1-3; tentatively, D is TRBD1 (6 bases). Trimming stripped 0 bases from V and 6 bases from J, with 18 bases between. Germline assignment: CDR1 LGHNA and CDR2 YNFKEQ. The CDR3 is 17 amino acids. The CDR3 spells CASSQERDGTFINTIYF. As DNA, the CDR3 is TGTGCCAGCAGCCAAGAGAGGGACGGGACATTCATAAACACCATATATTTT.

The chain joins TRBV18 to TRBJ2-7, with a tentative D call TRBD2 (5 bases). V lost 5 bases to trimming and J lost 3 bases, with 11 bases between them. The germline gives CDR1 KGHSH, CDR2 LQKENI. The CDR3 is 13 amino acids. CDR3 sequence reads: CASSAGLHYEQYF. The DNA for the CDR3 is TGTGCCAGCTCAGCAGGACTCCACTACGAGCAGTACTTC.

The V gene is TRBV4-2, the J gene TRBJ2-7, with 7 nucleotides matching TRBD2. CDR3 size: 15 residues. Germline CDR1 is LGHNA and CDR2 is YNFKEQ. J was trimmed by 7 bases and V by 2 bases; bases with no gene match: 11. The DNA for the CDR3 is TGTGCCAGCAGCCAAACATGGGAGGGCCTGGGGGAGCAGTACTTC. Translated: CASSQTWEGLGEQYF.

V gene TRBV28 combines with J gene TRBJ1-5; no firm D call. The ends were cut back, 2 bases at V and 0 bases at J, with 8 bases in the middle. This CDR3 is 15 amino acids long. Germline V CDR1 and CDR2: MDHEN, SYDVKM. CDR3 residues: CASSLGRSSNQPQHF. CDR3 DNA sequence: TGTGCCAGCAGTTTAGGCAGAAGTAGCAATCAGCCCCAGCATTTT.

The rearrangement joins TRBV5-1 to TRBJ2-6; 7 bases fit TRBD1. The CDR3 length is 17 residues. Germline loops: CDR1 SGHRS, CDR2 YFSETQ. The V and J ends lost 3 bases and 0 bases, in that order; junction bases with no gene match: 6. The CDR3 region has the DNA TGCGCCAGCAGCTCGACAGGGTCAAGCTCTGGGGCCAACGTCCTGACTTTC. As protein: CASSSTGSSSGANVLTF.

The chain links TRBV19 to TRBJ1-2; D is unclear. Trimming removed 4 bases from V and 8 bases from J, with 20 bases in between. Germline CDR1 reads LNHDA; CDR2 reads SQIVND (reference sequence). The CDR3 is made up of 15 amino acids. CDR3 nucleotides: TGTGCCAGTAGTAGAGTGACCTCTAGCGAGAGAGGCTACACCTTC. The encoded protein is CASSRVTSSERGYTF.

The V call is TRBV28, the J call TRBJ2-1; 9 nucleotides agree with TRBD2. The J segment lost 5 bases and the V segment lost 3 bases, leaving 8 bases of the junction unmatched. Germline CDR1 MDHEN, CDR2 SYDVKM. This CDR3 is built from 16 residues. The CDR3 coding sequence is TGTGCCAGCAGTTTGGGTCCAGCGGGGGGAGACAATGAGCAGTTCTTC. Translating it yields CASSLGPAGGDNEQFF.

The chain uses TRBV20-1 and TRBJ1-4, with D perhaps matching TRBD1 (5 bases). Trimming stripped 7 bases from V and 8 bases from J, with 11 bases between. There are 11 residues in the CDR3. Germline-derived CDR1 and CDR2 are DFQATT and SNEGSKA (reference sequence). The CDR3 DNA sequence: TGCAGTGTGAAAAGACAGGAAAAACTGTTTTTT. Residues: CSVKRQEKLFF.

V is TRBV28 and J is TRBJ1-2; D may be TRBD1 (6 bases). Germline assignment: CDR1 MDHEN and CDR2 SYDVKM. This CDR3 region has 14 residues. V dropped 3 bases and J dropped 5 bases, with 13 bases sitting between them. CDR3 loop: CASSLDSLGYGYTF. In nucleotides, the CDR3 is TGTGCCAGCAGTTTGGACAGCCTTGGGTATGGCTACACCTTC.

This chain uses TRBV25-1 with TRBJ2-1; 10 positions match TRBD1. The CDR3 has 14 amino acids. CDR1 is MGHDK, CDR2 SYGVNS, per germline. V shed 7 bases, J shed 7 bases, and the junction held 7 bases outside the gene matches. The CDR3 region has the DNA TGTGCCAGCACTTTGGGACAGGGGCGAAATGAGCAGTTCTTC. It encodes CASTLGQGRNEQFF.

The chain employs TRBV28 and TRBJ2-7; 10 positions agree with TRBD2. The V segment lost 3 bases and the J segment 5 bases; nucleotides outside the gene matches: 4. Germline values: CDR1 MDHEN, CDR2 SYDVKM. The CDR3 has 14 residues. The CDR3 bases are TGTGCCAGCAGTTTCAGACTAGCGGGCGACGAGCAGTACTTC. Translating gives CASSFRLAGDEQYF.